This passage covers 24 T cell receptor beta chains from one sample sequenced in a study of cytomegalovirus exposure and HLA in healthy donors (dated by TCRdb to 2015 to 2018). Receptors were amplified or captured by the immunoSEQ multiplex PCR assay. A mixture of 60 forward primers for TCR Vbeta segments and 13 reverse primers for TCR Jbeta segments was used in the multiplex PCR. In its TCRdb copy, this immuneACCESS table keeps in-frame sequences only and misses some clones. Where compared with another copy, unresolved V genes explain less than half of these, and the others have no known cause. Present in this sample are approximately 110,000 clones, 74% of which were seen just once. In total, the top ten clones hold more than 2% of the sample. Sequenced input: PBMCs. The receptors here all came from a man in his fifties in good health and CMV-seropositive.

On this clone: Other DNA sequences in this sample translate to the same CDR3. The chain joins TRBV9 to TRBJ1-2, with TRBD1 matching 7 bases. Trimming at V came to 0 bases and at J to 4 bases, leaving 3 bases not matched to a gene. Germline assignment: CDR1 SGDLS and CDR2 YYNGEE. The CDR3 length is 14 residues. The CDR3 is CASSVGQGGYGYTF. CDR3 in DNA: TGTGCCAGCAGCGTAGGCCAGGGGGGCTATGGCTACACCTTC.

This clone was observed a handful of times. The V and J genes are TRBV19 and TRBJ1-5; D not resolved. Germline CDR1 reads LNHDA; CDR2 reads SQIVND (reference sequence). The CDR3 covers 15 residues. V shed 4 bases and J shed 0 bases, with 10 bases lying between them. CDR3 in amino acids: CASSTWQASNQPQHF. The CDR3 DNA follows: TGTGCCAGTAGTACCTGGCAGGCTAGCAATCAGCCCCAGCATTTT.

This CDR3 is CASSLGQITGELFF. CDR3 sequence (DNA): TGTGCCAGCAGCTTAGGGCAGATCACCGGGGAGCTGTTTTTT. The chain links TRBV13 to TRBJ2-2; D unresolved. Trimming cost V 0 bases and J 4 bases, with 6 bases left between them. The CDR3 is made up of 14 amino acids. Per the germline V gene, CDR1 is PRHDT and CDR2 is FYEKMQ (reference sequence). Using reference TRBV13 and TRBJ2-2 for the parts outside the CDR3, the full variable domain is AAGVIQSPRHLIKEKRETATLKCYPIPRHDTVYWYQQGPGQDPQFLISFYEKMQSDKGSIPDRFSAQQFSDYHSELNMSSLELGDSALYFCASSLGQITGELFFGEGSRLTVL.

This clone was picked up a small number of times. J is TRBJ2-1 and V is TRBV11-2; 9 nucleotides agree with TRBD2. Looked up from germline, CDR1 is SGHAT and CDR2 is FQNNGV. This CDR3 comprises 14 residues. V shed 0 bases and J 12 bases; nucleotides not matched to a gene: 6. CDR3 DNA sequence: TGTGCCAGCAGCTTAGATTGGACTAGCGTGGCGCAGTTCTTC. It yields the protein CASSLDWTSVAQFF.

The gene calls are TRBV14 and TRBJ1-5, with 7 bases matching TRBD1. V shed 2 bases and J 7 bases; nucleotides not matched to a gene: 5. CDR3 size: 14 residues. Germline V CDR1 and CDR2: SGHDN, FVKESK. CDR3: CASSQLQGYQPQHF. The CDR3 coding sequence is TGTGCCAGCAGCCAACTACAGGGGTACCAGCCCCAGCATTTT.

This chain's CDR3 is CASSAGGNTEAFF. As DNA, the CDR3 is TGTGCCAGCAGCGCCGGAGGGAACACTGAAGCTTTCTTT. This chain uses TRBV7-3 with TRBJ1-1; D gene unclear. The CDR3 totals 13 residues. The V end was cut by 5 bases, the J end by 1 base, with 8 bases between. Germline CDR1 is SGHTA and CDR2 is FQGTGA.

The CDR3 sequence is CASSRFSGGPHYNEQFF. CDR3 in DNA: TGCGCCAGCAGCCGCTTTAGCGGGGGGCCACACTACAATGAGCAGTTCTTC. The chain has TRBV4-1 and TRBJ2-1, with 10 nucleotides matching TRBD2. Germline-derived CDR1 and CDR2 are MGHRA and YSYEKL. The CDR3 consists of 17 residues. The junction had 9 bases not matched to a gene; V was cut back by 4 bases and J by 3 bases.

The rearrangement links TRBV11-2 to TRBJ2-1; 7 positions agree with TRBD1. The CDR3 runs to 15 residues. Trimming at V came to 0 bases and at J to 4 bases, leaving 3 bases not matched to a gene. CDR1 is SGHAT, CDR2 FQNNGV, per germline. CDR3 residues: CASSLDRGSYNEQFF. DNA for the CDR3: TGTGCCAGCAGCTTAGACAGGGGGTCGTACAATGAGCAGTTCTTC.

V is TRBV18 and J is TRBJ1-5; 12 bases are a match to TRBD1. V lost 3 bases, J lost 7 bases, and 7 bases stayed unmatched. The germline V gene has CDR1 KGHSH and CDR2 LQKENI. This CDR3 region has 16 residues. The CDR3 loop is CASSPGQGADMQPQHF. The CDR3 DNA follows: TGTGCCAGCTCACCGGGACAGGGGGCGGATATGCAGCCCCAGCATTTT.

The chain joins TRBV7-6 to TRBJ1-4; 10 nucleotides match TRBD1. This CDR3 has 15 residues. V trimming: 5 bases; J trimming: 7 bases; junction bases outside the gene matches: 7. The germline CDR1 and CDR2 sequences are SGHVS and FNYEAQ. The CDR3 DNA follows: TGTGCCAGCAGCCCAAGACAGGGGGCTTTTGAAAAACTGTTTTTT. It is translated as CASSPRQGAFEKLFF. Supplemented by reference TRBV7-6 and TRBJ1-4, the full variable domain reads GAGVSQSPRYKVTKRGQDVALRCDPISGHVSLYWYRQALGQGPEFLTYFNYEAQQDKSGLPNDRFSAERPEGSISTLTIQRTEQRDSAMYRCASSPRQGAFEKLFFGSGTQLSVL.

This clone was found a few times. This chain uses TRBV5-4 with TRBJ1-1, with 7 positions matching TRBD1. Germline V gives CDR1 SGHNT, CDR2 YYREEE (reference sequence). J gave up 4 bases and V 0 bases, and 9 bases lay outside the gene matches. The CDR3 covers 16 residues. This CDR3 reads CASSLEQGPTVTEAFF. The CDR3 DNA reads as TGTGCCAGCAGCTTGGAACAGGGGCCAACCGTCACTGAAGCTTTCTTT.

This clone appeared a single time. The chain combines TRBV19 with TRBJ1-6, with 7 bases aligning to TRBD1. CDR3 length equals 15 residues. CDR1 is LNHDA and CDR2 is SQIVND in the germline V gene (reference sequence). V trimming: 5 bases; J trimming: 4 bases; junction bases outside the gene matches: 5. The CDR3 is CASSVGTDYNSPLHF. The CDR3, as DNA: TGTGCCAGTAGTGTGGGGACAGATTATAATTCACCCCTCCACTTT.

The chain joins TRBV5-1 to TRBJ2-5; 8 bases match TRBD1. The CDR3 spans 15 residues. V was pared by 4 bases and J by 4 bases, with 9 bases of the junction left unmatched. Germline V gives CDR1 SGHRS, CDR2 YFSETQ. CDR3 region: CASSGTTGGGETQYF. The CDR3 nucleotides are TGCGCCAGCAGCGGGACCACAGGGGGTGGAGAGACCCAGTACTTC.

The chain employs TRBV4-2 and TRBJ2-3; 9 bases line up with TRBD2. After removal of 0 bases from V and 5 bases from J, the junction contained 9 bases not matched to a gene. The CDR3 sequence is 17 residues long. The germline V gene has CDR1 LGHNA and CDR2 YNFKEQ. The CDR3 spells CASSQDGAGGGGDTQYF. The CDR3 DNA reads as TGTGCCAGCAGCCAAGATGGGGCGGGAGGGGGGGGAGATACGCAGTATTTT.

This clone was counted a few times. This rearrangement joins TRBV7-2 to TRBJ1-2; D ambiguous. Germline CDR1 and CDR2: SGHTA and FQGNSA. V was clipped by 2 bases and J by 2 bases, with 9 bases between them. CDR3 length: 14 residues. CDR3 residues: CASSLLRENYGYTF. The CDR3 coding sequence is TGTGCCAGCAGCTTACTTAGAGAGAACTATGGCTACACCTTC.

The gene calls are TRBV28 and TRBJ2-7; D is unresolved. In germline, CDR1 is MDHEN, CDR2 SYDVKM. The CDR3 spans 13 residues. V was shortened by 10 bases and J by 2 bases, with 15 bases between the two germline ends. DNA of the CDR3: TGTGCCACCGCCCCCGAACTTCCCTACGAGCAGTACTTC. Its protein product is CATAPELPYEQYF.

The chain links TRBV5-8 to TRBJ1-5; tentatively, D is TRBD1 (6 bases). Germline V gene lookup returns CDR1 SGHTS and CDR2 YDEGEE. This CDR3 spans 16 amino acids. V lost 3 bases, J lost 0 bases, and 13 bases lay in between. The CDR3 reads CASSSGQTYSNQPQHF. The CDR3 DNA sequence: TGTGCCAGCAGCTCCGGACAGACCTATAGCAATCAGCCCCAGCATTTT. Complete variable domain (other parts from reference TRBV5-8 and TRBJ1-5): EAGVTQSPTHLIKTRGQQATLRCSPISGHTSVYWYQQALGLGLQFLLWYDEGEERNRGNFPPRFSGRQFPNYSSELNVNALELEDSALYLCASSSGQTYSNQPQHFGDGTRLSIL.

The chain links TRBV5-4 to TRBJ2-3; D uncertain. The CDR3 consists of 14 residues. Germline values: CDR1 SGHNT, CDR2 YYREEE (reference sequence). The V end lost 0 bases, the J end lost 0 bases, and 5 bases lay between the germline ends. CDR3 sequence: CASSLGQSTDTQYF. The CDR3 DNA follows: TGTGCCAGCAGCTTGGGCCAGAGCACAGATACGCAGTATTTT. Full variable domain (missing parts from reference TRBV5-4 and TRBJ2-3): ETGVTQSPTHLIKTRGQQVTLRCSSQSGHNTVSWYQQALGQGPQFIFQYYREEENGRGNFPPRFSGLQFPNYSSELNVNALELDDSALYLCASSLGQSTDTQYFGPGTRLTVL.

The table lists this clone with a count of one. The chain is built from TRBV5-1 and TRBJ1-2; unclear D gene. The germline V and J ends were trimmed by 7 bases and 3 bases, with 10 bases remaining between them. The germline V gene encodes CDR1 SGHRS and CDR2 YFSETQ. The CDR3 is 12 residues long. The CDR3 region has the DNA TGCGCCAGCCGCGCCTCGGACTATGGCTACACCTTC. It codes for CASRASDYGYTF.

The rearrangement links TRBV11-2 to TRBJ2-1; the D gene is possibly TRBD2 (7 bases). This CDR3 region has 15 residues. CDR1 and CDR2 (germline): SGHAT, FQNNGV. Trimming removed 6 bases at V and 6 bases at J, with 18 bases between. The CDR3 sequence is CASRPVRGRSNEQFF. The DNA of the CDR3 is TGTGCCAGCAGGCCCGTGCGGGGGCGCAGCAATGAGCAGTTCTTC. The full variable domain, completed using reference TRBV11-2 and TRBJ2-1, is EAGVAQSPRYKIIEKRQSVAFWCNPISGHATLYWYQQILGQGPKLLIQFQNNGVVDDSQLPKDRFSAERLKGVDSTLKIQPAKLEDSAVYLCASRPVRGRSNEQFFGPGTRLTVL.

The J gene is TRBJ2-1, the V gene TRBV19; no clear D. The CDR3 extends over 15 amino acids. Germline V lookup: CDR1 LNHDA, CDR2 SQIVND (reference sequence). The germline V and J ends were trimmed by 7 bases and 4 bases, with 17 bases remaining between them. CDR3 in DNA: TGTGCCAGTAAGCCCGGTGGTGCGATTTACAATGAGCAGTTCTTC. It encodes CASKPGGAIYNEQFF.

The V gene is TRBV6-5, the J gene TRBJ2-3; 8 nucleotides align to TRBD2. The CDR3 has 16 amino acids. Per the germline V gene, CDR1 is MNHEY and CDR2 is SVGAGI. The V and J ends lost 2 bases and 0 bases, in that order; junction bases with no gene match: 4. CDR3 sequence reads: CASSYETSVSTDTQYF. CDR3 DNA: TGTGCCAGCAGTTACGAGACTAGCGTTAGCACAGATACGCAGTATTTT.

This chain uses TRBV4-1 with TRBJ2-5; TRBD2 matches at 8 bases. The CDR3 runs to 15 residues. V trimming: 2 bases; J trimming: 4 bases; junction bases outside the gene matches: 6. The germline V gene has CDR1 MGHRA and CDR2 YSYEKL. CDR3 in DNA: TGCGCCAGCAGCCAATCGGGGGGGCTCCGAGAGACCCAGTACTTC. Protein sequence: CASSQSGGLRETQYF.

The J gene is TRBJ2-5, the V gene TRBV6-6; tentative D call: TRBD2 (6 bases). The CDR3 sequence is 13 residues long. V gave up 8 bases and J gave up 1 base, with 11 bases separating them. CDR1 is MNHNY and CDR2 is SVGAGI in the germline V gene (reference sequence). CDR3 nucleotides: TGTGCCAGCGACTCGGGGGTCCAAGAGACCCAGTACTTC. Translation: CASDSGVQETQYF.